The 11 T cell receptor beta chains in this list originate from one sample, sequenced in a study of beta chain features in type 1 diabetes. Expressed TCRB transcripts were sequenced after all isolated RNA was converted to cDNA. Produced via immunoSEQ multiplex PCR; TCRdb's table is partial and in-frame only. Here the sample spans more than 300,000 clones, more than 13% being singletons. What was sequenced was naive CD4+ T cells from blood. These receptors came from a woman between 18 and 29 years old in good health.

This clone came up a few times. This chain links TRBV9 with TRBJ2-1; 14 nucleotides line up with TRBD2. Germline V gives CDR1 SGDLS, CDR2 YYNGEE. V gave up 3 bases and J gave up 8 bases; unmatched junction bases: 7. This CDR3 comprises 16 residues. CDR3 region: CASSATGTSGSYEQFF. CDR3 DNA: TGTGCCAGCAGCGCAACCGGGACTAGCGGGAGCTATGAGCAGTTCTTC. The complete variable domain, with remaining parts taken from reference TRBV9 and TRBJ2-1, reads DSGVTQTPKHLITATGQRVTLRCSPRSGDLSVYWYQQSLDQGLQFLIQYYNGEERAKGNILERFSAQQFPDLHSELNLSSLELGDSALYFCASSATGTSGSYEQFFGPGTRLTVL.

The rearrangement joins TRBV30 to TRBJ1-5; tentatively, D is TRBD1 (6 bases). The CDR3 length is 14 residues. The germline V and J ends were trimmed by 1 base and 1 base, with 8 bases remaining between them. Germline CDR1 reads GTSNPN; CDR2 reads SVGIG (reference sequence). This CDR3 is CAWSAGDSNQPQHF. DNA for the CDR3: TGTGCCTGGAGTGCAGGGGACAGCAATCAGCCCCAGCATTTT. Drawing the rest from reference TRBV30 and TRBJ1-5, the complete variable domain is SQTIHQWPATLVQPVGSPLSLECTVEGTSNPNLYWYRQAAGRGLQLLFYSVGIGQISSEVPQNLSASRPQDRQFILSSKKLLLSDSGFYLCAWSAGDSNQPQHFGDGTRLSIL.

The V call is TRBV28, the J call TRBJ2-5, with TRBD1 identical over 9 bases. Trimming removed 6 bases from V and 4 bases from J; junction bases left unmatched: 6. The germline V gene encodes CDR1 MDHEN and CDR2 SYDVKM. This CDR3 is built from 14 residues. The CDR3 protein is CASRGQGLGETQYF. Written as DNA, the CDR3 is TGTGCCAGCAGGGGACAGGGTCTGGGAGAGACCCAGTACTTC.

Only a few counts were recorded for this clone. V and J are TRBV20-1 and TRBJ1-1; tentative D call: TRBD1 (6 bases). The V and J ends lost 3 bases and 11 bases respectively, with 13 bases between them. CDR1 is DFQATT, CDR2 SNEGSKA, per germline (reference sequence). This CDR3 spans 11 amino acids. The chain's CDR3 is CSASNRDPAFF. The CDR3 bases are TGCAGTGCTAGCAACAGGGATCCCGCTTTCTTT.

This clone came up a few times. One junction end disagrees with the germline gene, perhaps due to a read error. The V gene is TRBV28, the J gene TRBJ2-1; 11 bases match TRBD2. Germline V lookup: CDR1 MDHEN, CDR2 SYDVKM. The CDR3 is made up of 15 amino acids. The CDR3 spells CASGFSGRGYNEQFF. CDR3 DNA sequence: TGTGCCAGCGGTTTTAGCGGGAGGGGGTACAATGAGCAGTTCTTC.

This clone has a handful of counts. The chain recombines TRBV28 with TRBJ2-1; 7 positions match TRBD2. This CDR3 spans 14 amino acids. Trimming at V came to 7 bases and at J to 1 base, leaving 4 bases not matched to a gene. Germline CDR1 reads MDHEN; CDR2 reads SYDVKM. CDR3: CASKRTRSYNEQFF. Written as DNA, the CDR3 is TGTGCCAGCAAGAGGACTAGGTCCTACAATGAGCAGTTCTTC.

The chain carries TRBV19 and TRBJ2-7; 9 bases are a match to TRBD1. V lost 4 bases to trimming and J lost 3 bases; unmatched junction nucleotides: 7. In germline, CDR1 is LNHDA, CDR2 SQIVND (reference sequence). The length of the CDR3 is 15 residues. Written as DNA, the CDR3 is TGTGCCAGTAGTAGACCGGGACAGGGATACTACGAGCAGTACTTC. Protein sequence: CASSRPGQGYYEQYF.

This clone has more than one count but fewer than ten. CDR3 bases: TGTGCCAGTAGTATAGCCGGGACTAGCGGGCCCAGGCCGTTCTTC. Amino acids: CASSIAGTSGPRPFF. The genes are TRBV19 and TRBJ2-1; 12 nucleotides agree with TRBD2. The CDR3 sequence is 15 residues long. Germline-derived CDR1 and CDR2 are LNHDA and SQIVND (reference sequence). J lost 15 bases, V lost 1 base, and 10 bases had no gene match.

The J gene is TRBJ1-2, the V gene TRBV7-9; D remains ambiguous. There are 14 residues in the CDR3. V was clipped by 1 base and J by 4 bases, with 10 bases between them. The germline V gene has CDR1 SEHNR and CDR2 FQNEAQ (reference sequence). CDR3 DNA sequence: TGTGCCAGCAGCTTAGGCCTCACTACCTATGGCTACACCTTC. Protein product: CASSLGLTTYGYTF.

This clone was counted only a few times. This chain's CDR3 is CASSYSRSIHEQYF. The CDR3 DNA sequence: TGTGCCAGCAGTTACTCGAGGAGTATCCACGAGCAGTACTTC. The chain recombines TRBV6-8 with TRBJ2-7; D is ambiguous. The germline V gene has CDR1 MNHGY and CDR2 SAAAGT. The CDR3 totals 14 residues. V gave up 0 bases and J gave up 5 bases, with 11 bases separating them.

This clone was detected a few times. The chain combines TRBV4-1 with TRBJ2-3; D is undetermined. This CDR3 spans 15 amino acids. Trimming took 1 base from V and 2 from J, leaving 10 bases between them. Germline CDR1 is MGHRA and CDR2 is YSYEKL. The CDR3, as DNA: TGCGCCAGCAGCCAAGTAACGGTGCTCACAGATACGCAGTATTTT. It is translated as CASSQVTVLTDTQYF.